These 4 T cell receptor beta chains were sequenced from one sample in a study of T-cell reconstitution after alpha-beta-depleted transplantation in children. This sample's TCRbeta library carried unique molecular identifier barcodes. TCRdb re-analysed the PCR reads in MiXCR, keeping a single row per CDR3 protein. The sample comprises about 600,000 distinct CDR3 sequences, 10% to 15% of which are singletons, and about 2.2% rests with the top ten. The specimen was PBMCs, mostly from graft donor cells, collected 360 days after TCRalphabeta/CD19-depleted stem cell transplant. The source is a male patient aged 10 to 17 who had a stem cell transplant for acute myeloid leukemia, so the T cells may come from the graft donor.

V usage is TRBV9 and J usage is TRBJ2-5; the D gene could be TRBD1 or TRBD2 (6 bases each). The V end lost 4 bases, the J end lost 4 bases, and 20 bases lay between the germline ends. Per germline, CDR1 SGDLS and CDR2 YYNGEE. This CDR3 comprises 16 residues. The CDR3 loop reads CASSPPRGLDLETQYF. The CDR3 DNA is TGTGCCAGCAGCCCTCCACGGGGGCTAGATCTAGAGACCCAGTACTTC.

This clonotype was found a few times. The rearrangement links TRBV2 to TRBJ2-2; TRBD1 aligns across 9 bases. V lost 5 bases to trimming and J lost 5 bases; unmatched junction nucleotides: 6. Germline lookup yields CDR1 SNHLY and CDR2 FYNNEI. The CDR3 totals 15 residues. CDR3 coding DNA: TGTGCCAGCAGTTGGGACAGGGACTGGACCGGGGAGCTGTTTTTT. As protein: CASSWDRDWTGELFF. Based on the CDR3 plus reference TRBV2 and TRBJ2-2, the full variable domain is EPEVTQTPSHQVTQMGQEVILRCVPISNHLYFYWYRQILGQKVEFLVSFYNNEISEKSEIFDDQFSVERPDGSNFTLKIRSTKLEDSAMYFCASSWDRDWTGELFFGEGSRLTVL.

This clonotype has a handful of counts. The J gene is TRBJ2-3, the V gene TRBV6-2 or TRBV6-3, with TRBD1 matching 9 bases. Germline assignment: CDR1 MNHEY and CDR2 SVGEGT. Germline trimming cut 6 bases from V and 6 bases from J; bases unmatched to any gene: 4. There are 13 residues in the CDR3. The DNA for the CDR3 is TGTGCCAGCAGGCGGACAGGGGAGGATACGCAGTATTTT. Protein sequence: CASRRTGEDTQYF.

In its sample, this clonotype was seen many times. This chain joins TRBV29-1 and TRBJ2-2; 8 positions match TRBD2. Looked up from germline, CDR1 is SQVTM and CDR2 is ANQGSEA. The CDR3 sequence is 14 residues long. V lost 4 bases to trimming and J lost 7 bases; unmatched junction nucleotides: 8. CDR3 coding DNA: TGCAGCGTTGCGGGAGGGCCGGGGGGCGGGGAGCTGTTTTTT. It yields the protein CSVAGGPGGGELFF.